The 32 T cell receptor beta chains below all came from one sample that was sequenced in a study of cytomegalovirus exposure and HLA in healthy donors. The primer mix had 60 Vbeta and 13 Jbeta primers. Assay used: immunoSEQ multiplex PCR; TCRdb lists only in-frame clones, some missing. The table records 150,000 to 200,000 clones, around 78% of them present only once. What was sequenced was PBMCs. These receptors were obtained from a woman aged 40 to 50 in good health and CMV-seronegative.

This rearrangement joins TRBV10-3 to TRBJ2-5, with D maybe TRBD2 (5 bases). The ends were cut back, 0 bases at V and 1 base at J, with 6 bases in the middle. Germline CDR1 is ENHRY and CDR2 is SYGVKD. The length of the CDR3 is 14 residues. CDR3 in amino acids: CAISESGIQETQYF. DNA for the CDR3: TGTGCCATCAGTGAGTCCGGGATCCAAGAGACCCAGTACTTC.

The chain couples TRBV7-9 to TRBJ1-3; 7 nucleotides align to TRBD1. Germline V lookup: CDR1 SEHNR, CDR2 FQNEAQ (reference sequence). Trimming removed 2 bases from V and 6 bases from J; junction bases left unmatched: 1. There are 13 residues in the CDR3. CDR3 sequence (DNA): TGTGCCAGCAGCTTAACAGGGGTAAACACCATATATTTT. It yields the protein CASSLTGVNTIYF.

This chain connects TRBV6-5 to TRBJ2-7; 13 nucleotides agree with TRBD2. The germline CDR1 and CDR2 sequences are MNHEY and SVGAGI. The CDR3 spans 13 residues. Trimming removed 8 bases from V and 8 bases from J; junction bases left unmatched: 6. DNA of the CDR3: TGTGCCAGCTGGACTAGCGGGGGCGGAAAGCAGTACTTC. Its protein product is CASWTSGGGKQYF.

The chain links TRBV7-9 to TRBJ1-1; D gene uncertain. V was pared by 1 base and J by 4 bases, with 10 bases between. Germline V gene data show CDR1 as SEHNR and CDR2 as FQNEAQ (reference sequence). This CDR3 contains 14 residues. CDR3 DNA sequence: TGTGCCAGCAGCTTAGTTGCGGGGAGCACTGAAGCTTTCTTT. It is translated as CASSLVAGSTEAFF.

This chain joins TRBV2 and TRBJ2-3; 10 bases match TRBD2. V lost 11 bases and J lost 5; bases outside the gene matches: 13. Germline V gene lookup returns CDR1 SNHLY and CDR2 FYNNEI. CDR3 length equals 15 residues. The CDR3 DNA reads TGTGCCGTCCTAGAGCGGGGGGGCCTTTTAGATACGCAGTATTTT. It specifies CAVLERGGLLDTQYF.

In nucleotides, the CDR3 is TGCGCCAGCAGCTCCGGACTAGTTTGGAACACCGGGGAGCTGTTTTTT. Translated: CASSSGLVWNTGELFF. The chain has TRBV5-1 and TRBJ2-2; 7 nucleotides line up with TRBD2. There are 16 residues in the CDR3. CDR1 is SGHRS, CDR2 YFSETQ, per germline. V was clipped by 3 bases and J by 1 base; unmatched bases: 6.

V is TRBV29-1 and J is TRBJ2-2; 12 nucleotides line up with TRBD2. CDR3 length equals 15 residues. Germline-derived CDR1 and CDR2 are SQVTM and ANQGSEA. The trim removed 4 bases at V and 6 bases at J, leaving 6 bases unmatched. This CDR3 reads CSVGASGGASGELFF. DNA for the CDR3: TGCAGCGTTGGAGCTAGCGGGGGGGCCTCCGGGGAGCTGTTTTTT.

This clone turned up a few times. This sequence joins TRBV10-3 and TRBJ2-1; 11 nucleotides line up with TRBD1. The CDR3 is 14 amino acids. CDR1 and CDR2 from the germline V gene are ENHRY and SYGVKD. CDR3 nucleotides: TGTGCAACCCGGGGGACAGGGGGTTGGAATGAGCAGTTCTTC. This translates into CATRGTGGWNEQFF.

V and J are TRBV11-2 and TRBJ2-7; possibly TRBD1 for D (5 bases). V was clipped by 1 base and J by 4 bases, with 14 bases between them. Germline lookup yields CDR1 SGHAT and CDR2 FQNNGV. The CDR3 loop spans 15 amino acids. CDR3 DNA sequence: TGTGCCAGCAGCTTAGGGGGCGTGTACCTTTACGAGCAGTACTTC. Protein: CASSLGGVYLYEQYF.

The chain joins TRBV7-9 to TRBJ1-3; 8 bases match TRBD1. The CDR3 runs to 15 residues. Germline CDR1 and CDR2: SEHNR and FQNEAQ (reference sequence). Trimming at V came to 4 bases and at J to 4 bases, leaving 6 bases not matched to a gene. The CDR3 is CASSSWTGRGNTIYF. Here the CDR3 DNA reads TGTGCCAGCAGCTCCTGGACAGGGCGAGGAAACACCATATATTTT.

The V gene is TRBV5-4, the J gene TRBJ2-7; 10 nucleotides line up with TRBD2. Looked up from germline, CDR1 is SGHNT and CDR2 is YYREEE (reference sequence). Losses at the gene ends were 4 bases for V and 7 bases for J; bases not matched to a gene: 14. This CDR3 contains 16 residues. In nucleotides, the CDR3 is TGTGCCAGCAGCACATCAAAAAGCGGGGGGGCGTGGGAGCAGTACTTC. Its protein product is CASSTSKSGGAWEQYF.

The J gene is TRBJ1-2, the V gene TRBV15, with 8 positions matching TRBD1. The CDR3 covers 13 residues. Germline values: CDR1 LNHNV, CDR2 YYDKDF (reference sequence). V lost 1 base to trimming and J lost 6 bases; unmatched junction nucleotides: 1. The CDR3 DNA reads TGTGCCACCAGCAGAGGGACAGGGCATGGCTACACCTTC. Translation gives CATSRGTGHGYTF.

This chain connects TRBV2 to TRBJ2-7; TRBD1 matches 9 bases. This CDR3 is 15 amino acids long. Looked up from germline, CDR1 is SNHLY and CDR2 is FYNNEI. The V segment lost 4 bases and the J segment 5 bases; nucleotides outside the gene matches: 9. CDR3 nucleotide sequence: TGTGCCAGCAGTGCAACCGGGACAGGGTATCACGAGCAGTACTTC. Encoded protein: CASSATGTGYHEQYF. Based on the CDR3 plus reference TRBV2 and TRBJ2-7, the full variable domain is EPEVTQTPSHQVTQMGQEVILRCVPISNHLYFYWYRQILGQKVEFLVSFYNNEISEKSEIFDDQFSVERPDGSNFTLKIRSTKLEDSAMYFCASSATGTGYHEQYFGPGTRLTVT.

The chain uses TRBV5-5 and TRBJ2-7; D possibly corresponds to TRBD1 (6 bases). Germline V gives CDR1 SGHKS, CDR2 YYEKEE (reference sequence). V lost 4 bases to trimming and J lost 7 bases, with 24 bases between them. There are 16 residues in the CDR3. The CDR3 region is CASSRTQLGAQGEQYF. CDR3 DNA sequence: TGTGCCAGCAGCAGAACACAGTTGGGGGCGCAAGGGGAGCAGTACTTC.

This clone has only a few counts. This rearrangement joins TRBV4-1 to TRBJ2-7, with 7 bases lining up with TRBD2. The CDR3 is made up of 14 amino acids. Germline assignment: CDR1 MGHRA and CDR2 YSYEKL. V trimming: 4 bases; J trimming: 4 bases; junction bases outside the gene matches: 7. The CDR3 DNA sequence: TGCGCCAGCAGCCGACAGTCCGGGGGGTACGAGCAGTACTTC. Its translation is CASSRQSGGYEQYF.

There are a few counts of this clone. The chain joins TRBV5-6 to TRBJ1-4, with D maybe TRBD1 (5 bases). The germline CDR1 and CDR2 sequences are SGHDT and YYEEEE. The CDR3 loop spans 15 amino acids. V lost 1 base and J 6 bases, leaving 13 bases between the germline ends. CDR3 in amino acids: CASSLSRGVYEKLFF. The CDR3 coding sequence is TGTGCCAGCAGCTTGAGTCGGGGGGTGTATGAAAAACTGTTTTTT.

The rearrangement uses TRBV5-1 and TRBJ1-1; D ambiguous. With 0 bases removed from V and 8 bases from J, the gap between germline ends came to 11 bases. The CDR3 is 13 residues long. Germline V CDR1 and CDR2: SGHRS, YFSETQ. The CDR3 protein is CASSLGPGSEAFF. The CDR3 nucleotides are TGCGCCAGCAGCTTGGGACCGGGTTCCGAAGCTTTCTTT.

This clone was detected a few times. The rearrangement links TRBV4-2 to TRBJ2-6; D may be TRBD2 (5 bases). V lost 0 bases, J lost 4 bases, and 10 bases lay in between. The germline CDR1 and CDR2 sequences are LGHNA and YNFKEQ. The length of the CDR3 is 16 residues. CDR3 loop: CASSQDRGIGANVLTF. In DNA form, the CDR3 reads TGTGCCAGCAGCCAAGATCGGGGAATAGGGGCCAACGTCCTGACTTTC.

The rearrangement joins TRBV6-1 to TRBJ1-4; D unresolved. Trimming took off 2 bases at V and 7 bases at J, with 14 bases between the two ends. Germline V gives CDR1 MNHNS, CDR2 SASEGT. This CDR3 comprises 15 residues. The CDR3 sequence is CASSEWGGLGEKLFF. CDR3 sequence (DNA): TGTGCCAGCAGTGAATGGGGAGGGTTAGGTGAAAAACTGTTTTTT.

The rearrangement joins TRBV5-5 to TRBJ1-1; D is uncertain. Germline CDR1 is SGHKS and CDR2 is YYEKEE (reference sequence). Trimming removed 0 bases at V and 3 bases at J, with 12 bases between. CDR3 size: 15 residues. Here the CDR3 DNA reads TGTGCCAGCAGCTTGGGAGGGCAGTTTGACACTGAAGCTTTCTTT. Amino acids: CASSLGGQFDTEAFF. Together with reference TRBV5-5 and TRBJ1-1, the CDR3 gives the full variable domain: DAGVTQSPTHLIKTRGQQVTLRCSPISGHKSVSWYQQVLGQGPQFIFQYYEKEERGRGNFPDRFSARQFPNYSSELNVNALLLGDSALYLCASSLGGQFDTEAFFGQGTRLTVV.

The J gene is TRBJ2-3, the V gene TRBV4-1; D might be TRBD2 (5 bases). This CDR3 is 15 amino acids long. The germline V gene has CDR1 MGHRA and CDR2 YSYEKL. V shed 0 bases and J shed 3 bases, with 10 bases lying between them. This CDR3 reads CASSQDGPGTDTQYF. The CDR3 DNA reads TGCGCCAGCAGCCAAGACGGGCCGGGGACAGATACGCAGTATTTT.

This clone appeared once. The rearrangement joins TRBV19 to TRBJ2-7; no clear D gene. Per the germline V gene, CDR1 is LNHDA and CDR2 is SQIVND (reference sequence). The CDR3 sequence is 13 residues long. Trimming took off 3 bases at V and 2 bases at J, with 8 bases between the two ends. CDR3 protein: CASSIADTYEQYF. CDR3 nucleotide sequence: TGTGCCAGTAGTATCGCAGACACCTACGAGCAGTACTTC.

This rearrangement joins TRBV6-4 to TRBJ1-2; TRBD1 is a possible D gene (5 bases). Trimming shortened V by 6 bases and J by 5 bases, and 16 bases separated the two germline ends. From germline, CDR1 is MRHNA and CDR2 SNTAGT. The CDR3 consists of 14 residues. The CDR3 sequence is CASSRSREGYGYTF. The DNA of the CDR3 is TGTGCCAGCAGCCGGAGCAGGGAAGGATATGGCTACACCTTC.

The chain carries TRBV5-1 and TRBJ2-4; 8 nucleotides align to TRBD1. The junction had 4 bases not matched to a gene; V was cut back by 0 bases and J by 2 bases. The CDR3 covers 16 residues. Germline V lookup: CDR1 SGHRS, CDR2 YFSETQ. The DNA for the CDR3 is TGCGCCAGCAGCTTGGGACGGACAGGGTCCAAAAACATTCAGTACTTC. Translated: CASSLGRTGSKNIQYF.

A single count supports this clone. The chain's CDR3 is CASSLREQGADGYTF. DNA of the CDR3: TGCGCCAGCAGCTTGAGGGAACAGGGGGCGGATGGCTACACCTTC. The chain employs TRBV5-1 and TRBJ1-2; TRBD1 matches at 9 bases. The CDR3 extends over 15 amino acids. Germline CDR1 SGHRS, CDR2 YFSETQ. Unmatched junction bases numbered 7, after V lost 1 base and J lost 6 bases.

The chain employs TRBV19 and TRBJ2-5; the D gene is possibly TRBD2 (6 bases). The CDR3 contains 14 residues. The germline CDR1 and CDR2 sequences are LNHDA and SQIVND (reference sequence). V lost 4 bases, J lost 2 bases, and 11 bases lay in between. The CDR3 sequence is CASSTRRGQETQYF. The CDR3 nucleotides read TGTGCCAGTAGTACCCGCCGGGGGCAAGAGACCCAGTACTTC.

The V gene is TRBV28, the J gene TRBJ2-7; D is uncertain. Germline CDR1 reads MDHEN; CDR2 reads SYDVKM. There are 14 residues in the CDR3. The V end lost 0 bases, the J end lost 2 bases, and 8 bases lay between the germline ends. This CDR3 reads CASSLWRSTYEQYF. The CDR3 nucleotides read TGTGCCAGCAGTTTATGGCGGAGTACCTACGAGCAGTACTTC.

There are a few counts of this clone. The chain couples TRBV2 to TRBJ1-1, with D possibly TRBD1 on 5 matching bases. Germline CDR1 and CDR2: SNHLY and FYNNEI. V was trimmed by 7 bases and J by 0 bases, leaving 9 bases between them. The CDR3 totals 13 residues. Written as DNA, the CDR3 is TGTGCCAGCACTTACAGGATGAACACTGAAGCTTTCTTT. This encodes CASTYRMNTEAFF. Full variable domain (outside the CDR3, taken from reference TRBV2 and TRBJ1-1): EPEVTQTPSHQVTQMGQEVILRCVPISNHLYFYWYRQILGQKVEFLVSFYNNEISEKSEIFDDQFSVERPDGSNFTLKIRSTKLEDSAMYFCASTYRMNTEAFFGQGTRLTVV.

This chain connects TRBV7-9 to TRBJ1-2; no reliable D call. The CDR3 runs 13 residues. From germline, CDR1 is SEHNR and CDR2 FQNEAQ (reference sequence). V lost 5 bases and J 7 bases, leaving 14 bases between the germline ends. CDR3 protein: CASSITTGFGYTF. The CDR3, as DNA: TGTGCCAGCAGCATAACGACGGGATTTGGCTACACCTTC.

The chain joins TRBV11-2 to TRBJ2-7; D is possibly TRBD2 (7 bases). The CDR3 contains 14 residues. The V gene lost 3 bases and the J gene lost 5 bases, with 14 bases spanning the gap. CDR1 and CDR2 (germline): SGHAT, FQNNGV. The CDR3 region is CASSFGGAFDEQYF. Written as DNA, the CDR3 is TGTGCCAGCAGCTTTGGGGGGGCCTTCGACGAGCAGTACTTC.

V and J are TRBV7-9 and TRBJ1-1; tentative D call: TRBD1 (5 bases). V was cut by 6 bases and J by 4 bases, with 15 bases left in between. The CDR3 loop spans 14 amino acids. Germline V gene sequence: CDR1 SEHNR, CDR2 FQNEAQ (reference sequence). The CDR3 sequence: CASRYPGYGTEAFF. CDR3 bases: TGTGCCAGCAGATACCCAGGGTACGGCACTGAAGCTTTCTTT.

The chain combines TRBV18 with TRBJ1-2, with 7 bases lining up with TRBD1. V lost 2 bases, J lost 7 bases, and 19 bases stayed unmatched. The CDR3 sequence is 18 residues long. In germline, CDR1 is KGHSH, CDR2 LQKENI. In nucleotides, the CDR3 is TGTGCCAGCTCACCATTGCCGGGACAGAATCGTCAAGGTAGTGGCTACACCTTC. Translating gives CASSPLPGQNRQGSGYTF.